The 10 T cell receptor beta chains presented below share a single source sample, sequenced in a study of blood T cells in healthy people across ages. Primers used in a second PCR of about 7 to 12 cycles were a sample-barcoded 5' primer and a J-beta primer mix. TCRdb re-called the 5' RACE reads with MiXCR, one entry per CDR3 protein. The table lists 1.5 million to 2 million distinct CDR3 sequences, 34% of them singletons. The sequenced sample consisted of blood. All receptors derive from a woman aged 25 to 45 in good health.

This clonotype came up many times. V is TRBV25-1 and J is TRBJ2-3; TRBD2 agrees at 7 bases. V lost 9 bases and J lost 0; bases outside the gene matches: 15. Germline V gives CDR1 MGHDK, CDR2 SYGVNS. The CDR3 length is 17 residues. CDR3 residues: CASSPRLAEASTDTQYF. Written as DNA, the CDR3 is TGTGCCAGTAGCCCCAGACTAGCCGAGGCGAGCACAGATACGCAGTATTTT.

V gene TRBV7-8 combines with J gene TRBJ1-5, with no clear D. Germline V gene lookup returns CDR1 SGHVS and CDR2 FQNEAQ. The CDR3 has 20 residues. V was pared by 0 bases and J by 0 bases, with 21 bases between. The CDR3 nucleotides are TGTGCCAGCAGCTTAGCTTCCTTCTCAACGGGGTCCTATAGCAATCAGCCCCAGCATTTT. The encoded protein is CASSLASFSTGSYSNQPQHF.

This clonotype has just a few counts. The chain joins TRBV7-2 to TRBJ2-3, with D possibly called TRBD1 or TRBD2 (6 bases each). Looked up from germline, CDR1 is SGHTA and CDR2 is FQGNSA. CDR3 size: 17 residues. The V and J ends lost 5 bases and 2 bases respectively, with 20 bases between them. In DNA, the CDR3 is TGTGCCAGCAGCACTGGGGGAAGGGGGGCCCTCACAGATACGCAGTATTTT. Its translation: CASSTGGRGALTDTQYF.

The chain employs TRBV7-6 and TRBJ2-1; D remains ambiguous. The V gene's germline CDR1 is SGHVS and CDR2 FNYEAQ. The ends were cut back, 0 bases at V and 7 bases at J, with 10 bases in the middle. This CDR3 comprises 14 residues. For the CDR3, the DNA is TGTGCCAGCAGCTTAGCCTATAGTCGGAATGAGCAGTTCTTC. Translating gives CASSLAYSRNEQFF. The full variable domain, rest sourced from reference TRBV7-6 and TRBJ2-1, is GAGVSQSPRYKVTKRGQDVALRCDPISGHVSLYWYRQALGQGPEFLTYFNYEAQQDKSGLPNDRFSAERPEGSISTLTIQRTEQRDSAMYRCASSLAYSRNEQFFGPGTRLTVL.

On this clonotype itself: A read error may produce the germline difference seen at one junction end. The CDR3 region has the DNA TGTGCCGGCAGCCCGGGACTAGCGGGGAATGAGCAGTTCTTC. This encodes CAGSPGLAGNEQFF. The genes are TRBV11-3 and TRBJ2-1, with 13 bases aligning to TRBD2. Looked up from germline, CDR1 is SGHNT and CDR2 is YENEEA. The length of the CDR3 is 14 residues.

The rearrangement uses TRBV5-8 and TRBJ2-3, with a tentative D call TRBD1 (6 bases). V lost 0 bases and J 0 bases, leaving 17 bases between the germline ends. Germline CDR1 SGHTS, CDR2 YDEGEE. The CDR3 runs 18 residues. The CDR3 here is CASSLGTDLFASTDTQYF. The CDR3 DNA reads as TGTGCCAGCAGCTTGGGGACAGATTTATTCGCTAGCACAGATACGCAGTATTTT.

The chain combines TRBV6-1 with TRBJ2-7; 7 bases line up with TRBD1. CDR1 and CDR2 from the germline V gene are MNHNS and SASEGT. CDR3 length equals 14 residues. The V segment lost 2 bases and the J segment 2 bases; nucleotides outside the gene matches: 3. The CDR3 DNA reads TGTGCCAGCAGTGAAAGACAGGGTACCTACGAGCAGTACTTC. Translation gives CASSERQGTYEQYF.

This chain connects TRBV5-1 to TRBJ2-6; D possibly uses TRBD1 or TRBD2 (5 bases each). Germline CDR1 and CDR2: SGHRS and YFSETQ. CDR3 length: 16 amino acids. Trimming took 3 bases from V and 4 from J, leaving 14 bases between them. CDR3: CASSSPEGLGANVLTF. The CDR3 DNA reads TGCGCCAGCAGCTCCCCCGAGGGGCTGGGGGCCAACGTCCTGACTTTC.

V gene TRBV3-1 combines with J gene TRBJ2-4; perhaps TRBD1 as D (5 bases). The end of the DNA is better explained by TRBJ2-7, so the J call may be wrong. This CDR3 has 15 amino acids. The germline gives CDR1 LGHDT, CDR2 YNNKEL (reference sequence). As DNA, the CDR3 is TGTGCCAGCAGCCAAGATTTGGACGGACACTACGAGCAGTACTTC. This gives the protein CASSQDLDGHYEQYF.

The gene calls are TRBV6-6 and TRBJ1-2, with D possibly being TRBD1 (5 bases). The ends were cut back, 0 bases at V and 5 bases at J, with 16 bases in the middle. This CDR3 is built from 16 residues. Germline-derived CDR1 and CDR2 are MNHNY and SVGAGI (reference sequence). Here the CDR3 DNA reads TGTGCCAGCAGTTACTCTCCCAGCAGGGTGGATTATGGCTACACCTTC. Translation: CASSYSPSRVDYGYTF.